This TCR beta chain derives from a study of Ad26.COV2.S vaccination and SARS-CoV-2 variants. Study details: By the intramuscular route, Ad26.COV2.S was given once, or twice 56 days apart. Study conclusions and caveats: With respect to non-spike TCR breadth, vaccine and placebo recipients were similar. There was a possibility that the TCR breadth and depth analyses underestimated total T cell responses.

The CDR3 covers 13 residues. The V gene's germline CDR1 is GTSNPN and CDR2 SVGIG (reference sequence). Trimming removed 3 bases at V and 5 bases at J, with 13 bases between. TCRdb keeps only in-frame clones here, not all; method: immunoSEQ multiplex PCR. This table holds about 350,000 clones, about 88% found once. The treatment is: roughly 20 received Ad26.COV2.S at low or high dose, single or two shots; about 5 received placebo; per-sample allocation not given. Each sample was drawn 63 days after the first injection (of vaccine or placebo). This clone was seen only once. What it binds is unknown. Here the sequenced sample was peripheral blood, taken in a trial of Ad26.COV2.S vaccine versus placebo. This chain joins TRBV30 and TRBJ1-1; D is undetermined. This clonotype was sampled from a person aged 18-65 years who received the Ad26.COV2.S COVID-19 vaccine or a placebo. CDR3 nucleotides: TGTGCCTGGAGCGAGGACGTCAAAACTGAAGCTTTCTTT. It is translated as CAWSEDVKTEAFF. The full variable domain, with the rest looked up from reference TRBV30 and TRBJ1-1, is SQTIHQWPATLVQPVGSPLSLECTVEGTSNPNLYWYRQAAGRGLQLLFYSVGIGQISSEVPQNLSASRPQDRQFILSSKKLLLSDSGFYLCAWSEDVKTEAFFGQGTRLTVV.